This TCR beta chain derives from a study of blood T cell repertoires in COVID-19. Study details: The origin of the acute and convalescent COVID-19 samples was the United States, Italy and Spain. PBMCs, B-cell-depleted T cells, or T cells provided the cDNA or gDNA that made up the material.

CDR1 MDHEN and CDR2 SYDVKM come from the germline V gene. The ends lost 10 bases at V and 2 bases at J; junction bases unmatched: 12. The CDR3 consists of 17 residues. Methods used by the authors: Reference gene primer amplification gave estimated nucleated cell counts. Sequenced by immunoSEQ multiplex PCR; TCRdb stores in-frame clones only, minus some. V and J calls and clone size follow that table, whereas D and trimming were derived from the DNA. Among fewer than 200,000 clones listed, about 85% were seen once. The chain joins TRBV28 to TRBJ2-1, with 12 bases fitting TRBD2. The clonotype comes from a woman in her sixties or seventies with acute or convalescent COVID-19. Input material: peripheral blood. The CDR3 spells CATCGLAGTRAYNEQFF. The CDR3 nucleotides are TGTGCCACTTGCGGACTAGCGGGAACGCGGGCCTACAATGAGCAGTTCTTC.